This T cell receptor beta chain was identified during a study of Ad26.COV2.S vaccination and SARS-CoV-2 variants. Study-wide background: In the study, Ad26.COV2.S was injected intramuscularly once, or twice 56 days apart.

The V and J ends lost 5 bases and 3 bases, in that order; junction bases with no gene match: 10. The germline V gene encodes CDR1 PRHDT and CDR2 FYEKMQ (reference sequence). CDR3 length: 15 amino acids. Produced via immunoSEQ multiplex PCR; TCRdb's table is partial and in-frame only. The sample consists of about 350,000 clones, approximately 81% of them appearing once. Treatment denoted: about 20 received Ad26.COV2.S at low or high dose, single or two shots; about 5 received placebo; per-sample allocation not given. Day 63 after the first injection of vaccine or placebo was the sampling time. The study used a vaccine consisting of an Ad26 vector that expressed Wuhan-strain SARS-CoV-2 spike.

The sequence came from a person between 18 and 65 years old who received the Ad26.COV2.S COVID-19 vaccine or a placebo. The sequences come from peripheral blood, collected in a trial of Ad26.COV2.S vaccine versus placebo. V usage is TRBV13 and J usage is TRBJ2-7; the match to TRBD1 covers 7 bases. The CDR3: CASSPIRQGDYEQYF. The CDR3 nucleotides read TGTGCCAGCAGCCCTATTAGACAGGGCGACTACGAGCAGTACTTC.